The clone carrying this T cell receptor (beta chain) was counted at least ten times. What was amplified from RNA transcripts were TCR beta CDR3 regions. The primer set for the first-round RT-PCR of the TCR CDR3 was HTBI. TCRdb itself ran the multiplex PCR reads through MiXCR, one entry per CDR3 protein. This repertoire shows 600,000 to 850,000 distinct CDR3 sequences, about 17% found once; its top ten account for approximately 16%. The entry originates in a study of T cells in Graves' hyperthyroidism and ophthalmopathy. This TCR was sampled from a woman aged 50 to 60 with Graves' hyperthyroidism that later progressed to Graves' ophthalmopathy. The sample taken for sequencing was blood.

The CDR3 bases are TGTGCCAGCTCACCGACAGAGTCCTTTGGCTACACCTTC. The encoded protein is CASSPTESFGYTF. The rearrangement links TRBV18 to TRBJ1-2; tentatively, D is TRBD1 (5 bases). There are 13 residues in the CDR3. Germline assignment: CDR1 KGHSH and CDR2 LQKENI. V lost 3 bases to trimming and J lost 7 bases, with 12 bases between them.